This T cell receptor (beta chain) was sequenced for a study of cytotoxic CD8 clonotypes in ibrutinib-treated CLL. As for the study in general: After median around 68 months, approximately 15 stayed in remission, about 12 progressed; responses around 24 partial, 2 complete.

The V gene's germline CDR1 is SGHTA and CDR2 FQGNSA. V shed 1 base and J 10 bases; nucleotides not matched to a gene: 2. CDR3 size: 14 residues. Clones were sequenced by immunoSEQ multiplex PCR, and TCRdb holds only the in-frame ones, with some missing. The table lists tens of thousands of clones, roughly three fifths of them singletons, with roughly 20% in the top ten. The V call is TRBV7-2, the J call TRBJ1-6; 9 bases fit TRBD1. Here the sequenced sample was PBMCs, taken after 24 months of ibrutinib treatment. This clonotype originated in a human donor with chronic lymphocytic leukemia. The CDR3 sequence: CASSLGTGVSPLHF. DNA for the CDR3: TGTGCCAGCAGCTTAGGGACAGGGGTATCACCCCTCCACTTT.